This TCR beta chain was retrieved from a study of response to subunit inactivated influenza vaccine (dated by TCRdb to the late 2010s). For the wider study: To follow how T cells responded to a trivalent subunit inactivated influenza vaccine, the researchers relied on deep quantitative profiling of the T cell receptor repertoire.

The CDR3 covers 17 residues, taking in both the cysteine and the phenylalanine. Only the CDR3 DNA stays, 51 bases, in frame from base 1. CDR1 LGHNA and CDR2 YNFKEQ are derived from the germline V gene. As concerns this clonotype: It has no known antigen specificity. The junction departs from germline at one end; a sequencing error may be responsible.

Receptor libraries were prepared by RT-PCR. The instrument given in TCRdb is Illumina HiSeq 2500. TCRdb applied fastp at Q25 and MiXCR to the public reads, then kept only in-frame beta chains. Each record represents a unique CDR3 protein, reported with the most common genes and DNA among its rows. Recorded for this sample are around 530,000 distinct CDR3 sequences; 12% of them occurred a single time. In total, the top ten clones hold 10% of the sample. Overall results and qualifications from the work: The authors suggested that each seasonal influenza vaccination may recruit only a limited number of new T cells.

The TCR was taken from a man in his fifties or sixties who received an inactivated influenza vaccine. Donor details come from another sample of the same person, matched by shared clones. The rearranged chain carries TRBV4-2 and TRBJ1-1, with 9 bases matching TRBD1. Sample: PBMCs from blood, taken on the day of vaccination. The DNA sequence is TGTGCCATCAGCCAATCGACAGGGGGACTCGGAAGCGCTGAAGCTTTCTTT. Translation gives CAISQSTGGLGSAEAFF.